The 21 T cell receptor beta chains below all came from one sample that was sequenced in a study of blood T cell repertoires in COVID-19 (dated by TCRdb to 2018 to 2020). Libraries were made using the immunoSEQ multiplex PCR assay. This immuneACCESS table, as held by TCRdb, lists in-frame sequences with V and J called but not all clones. Of the missing ones, under half trace to an unresolved V gene in checked studies; the others have no known cause. The sample table contains some 300,000 clones; only one count was recorded for around nine tenths of them. The biggest ten clones account for 2.9% of the sample. Sample: PBMCs or T cells enriched from blood (not recorded which). The origin of the receptors is a woman in her forties or fifties who had been exposed to COVID-19.

The chain carries TRBV28 and TRBJ1-1; TRBD1 agrees at 9 bases. The V gene end was trimmed by 9 bases and the J gene end by 1 base; junction bases not matched to a gene: 3. The CDR3 consists of 13 residues. Germline CDR1 MDHEN, CDR2 SYDVKM. In DNA form, the CDR3 reads TGTGCCAGTATGGGACAGGGGAACACTGAAGCTTTCTTT. This codes for CASMGQGNTEAFF.

The chain couples TRBV28 to TRBJ2-7; unclear D gene. Trimming shortened V by 7 bases and J by 2 bases, and 15 bases separated the two germline ends. Per germline, CDR1 MDHEN and CDR2 SYDVKM. This CDR3 has 14 amino acids. CDR3 sequence reads: CASINPRQAYEQYF. The CDR3 nucleotides read TGTGCCAGCATTAATCCCAGGCAAGCCTACGAGCAGTACTTC.

The genes are TRBV28 and TRBJ1-4; the D gene is possibly TRBD1 (5 bases). The germline V gene has CDR1 MDHEN and CDR2 SYDVKM. Trimming removed 10 bases from V and 8 bases from J, with 20 bases in between. CDR3 length equals 14 residues. The CDR3, as DNA: TGTGCCACGATAGAGAGTGGGGCTCGAGAAAAACTGTTTTTT. Translated: CATIESGAREKLFF.

This clone showed up just once. This chain connects TRBV2 to TRBJ1-5; TRBD1 aligns across 9 bases. Looked up from germline, CDR1 is SNHLY and CDR2 is FYNNEI. The V gene end was trimmed by 7 bases and the J gene end by 4 bases; junction bases not matched to a gene: 8. The CDR3 totals 15 residues. In nucleotides, the CDR3 is TGTGCCAGCACCCCGGGACAGGGTGTTAATCAGCCCCAGCATTTT. This translates into CASTPGQGVNQPQHF.

V gene TRBV24-1 combines with J gene TRBJ2-5; TRBD1 matches at 8 bases. Trimming cost V 9 bases and J 4 bases; bases outside gene matches: 6. This CDR3 has 13 residues. In germline, CDR1 is KGHDR, CDR2 SFDVKD. The CDR3 protein is CATRGTGSETQYF. The CDR3, as DNA: TGTGCCACCCGAGGGACAGGTTCAGAGACCCAGTACTTC.

V usage is TRBV19 and J usage is TRBJ1-6; the match to TRBD1 covers 10 bases. J was trimmed by 7 bases and V by 5 bases; bases with no gene match: 8. The CDR3 loop spans 16 amino acids. Germline lookup yields CDR1 LNHDA and CDR2 SQIVND (reference sequence). For the CDR3, the DNA is TGTGCCAGTAGTGTCCGGACAGGGGGTGCCAATTCACCCCTCCACTTT. Residues: CASSVRTGGANSPLHF.

The chain combines TRBV20-1 with TRBJ2-5, with D possibly being TRBD2 (6 bases). V lost 3 bases to trimming and J lost 4 bases, with 9 bases between them. The CDR3 runs 12 residues. From germline, CDR1 is DFQATT and CDR2 SNEGSKA (reference sequence). CDR3 nucleotides: TGCAGTGCTAGTGTCGGGAGAGAGACCCAGTACTTC. It specifies CSASVGRETQYF.

The V call is TRBV7-2, the J call TRBJ2-7, with D possibly matching TRBD2 (6 bases). Trimming removed 3 bases at V and 0 bases at J, with 9 bases between. This CDR3 has 14 residues. Per germline, CDR1 SGHTA and CDR2 FQGNSA. In nucleotides, the CDR3 is TGTGCCAGCAGCTTCATGGAGGGCTCCTACGAGCAGTACTTC. Its protein product is CASSFMEGSYEQYF.

The chain combines TRBV15 with TRBJ1-5; TRBD1 matches at 9 bases. Losses at the gene ends were 5 bases for V and 4 bases for J; bases not matched to a gene: 9. The length of the CDR3 is 16 residues. Germline CDR1 LNHNV, CDR2 YYDKDF (reference sequence). In DNA form, the CDR3 reads TGTGCCACCAGCGGGGGGGGACAGGGTCGAAATCAGCCCCAGCATTTT. Translation gives CATSGGGQGRNQPQHF. The whole variable domain, filled in from reference TRBV15 and TRBJ1-5, reads DAMVIQNPRYQVTQFGKPVTLSCSQTLNHNVMYWYQQKSSQAPKLLFHYYDKDFNNEADTPDNFQSRRPNTSFCFLDIRSPGLGDTAMYLCATSGGGQGRNQPQHFGDGTRLSIL.

The chain combines TRBV28 with TRBJ1-2, with 11 positions matching TRBD1. V dropped 4 bases and J dropped 7; count of bases not matched to a gene: 8. Germline V gene data show CDR1 as MDHEN and CDR2 as SYDVKM. The CDR3 covers 15 residues. CDR3 DNA: TGTGCCAGCAGTTACTCGGACAGGGGGCGGAGTGGCTACACCTTC. Protein sequence: CASSYSDRGRSGYTF.

The chain couples TRBV7-2 to TRBJ1-2, with unresolved D. Germline CDR1 is SGHTA and CDR2 is FQGNSA. This CDR3 has 13 amino acids. Deletions cut 1 base from V and 8 bases from J, with 11 bases between. The CDR3 sequence is CASSLVTSRGYTF. The CDR3 DNA reads TGTGCCAGCAGCTTAGTCACGAGTCGAGGCTACACCTTC.

The V call is TRBV21-1, the J call TRBJ1-5; TRBD1 reflects the table's D call only, with no check against the DNA. TRBV21-1 is marked as a pseudogene. The CDR3 runs 15 residues. The DNA for the CDR3 is TGTGCCAGCAGCATGCCGGGACAGGGAGATCAGCCCCAGCATTTT. This codes for CASSMPGQGDQPQHF.

The chain employs TRBV3-1 (or the pseudogene TRBV3-2) and TRBJ1-5; D possibly corresponds to TRBD1 (6 bases). The V and J ends lost 2 bases and 2 bases respectively, with 16 bases between them. The CDR3 has 17 residues. The V gene's germline CDR1 is LGHDT and CDR2 YNNKEL (reference sequence). CDR3 nucleotide sequence: TGTGCCAGCAGCCAATCTCAGGGGTACTGGGGCAATCAGCCCCAGCATTTT. Translating it yields CASSQSQGYWGNQPQHF.

This clone was seen only once. This chain connects TRBV7-2 to TRBJ1-5; D uncertain. Trimming took 5 bases from V and 0 from J, leaving 11 bases between them. The CDR3 loop spans 15 amino acids. In germline, CDR1 is SGHTA, CDR2 FQGNSA. The CDR3 sequence is CASSRVLDSNQPQHF. CDR3 sequence (DNA): TGTGCCAGCAGCCGGGTTTTAGATAGCAATCAGCCCCAGCATTTT.

The rearrangement links TRBV7-9 to TRBJ2-5, with D maybe TRBD2 (6 bases). Trimming took off 4 bases at V and 2 bases at J, with 14 bases between the two ends. Germline V lookup: CDR1 SEHNR, CDR2 FQNEAQ (reference sequence). The CDR3 has 15 residues. The CDR3 sequence is CASSSGSGKQETQYF. CDR3 coding DNA: TGTGCCAGCAGCTCCGGTAGCGGAAAGCAAGAGACCCAGTACTTC. Supplemented by reference TRBV7-9 and TRBJ2-5, the full variable domain reads DTGVSQNPRHKITKRGQNVTFRCDPISEHNRLYWYRQTLGQGPEFLTYFQNEAQLEKSRLLSDRFSAERPKGSFSTLEIQRTEQGDSAMYLCASSSGSGKQETQYFGPGTRLLVL.

The genes are TRBV19 and TRBJ2-3; the D is unclear. V lost 6 bases to trimming and J lost 7 bases, with 14 bases between them. Germline CDR1 reads LNHDA; CDR2 reads SQIVND (reference sequence). The CDR3 has 13 residues. In DNA form, the CDR3 reads TGTGCCAGTAGCCCCGAGGTGTGGAATACGCAGTATTTT. Translating it yields CASSPEVWNTQYF.

This clone was detected once. The V gene is TRBV5-1, the J gene TRBJ2-3; TRBD2 matches at 9 bases. Germline values: CDR1 SGHRS, CDR2 YFSETQ. The CDR3 contains 19 residues. The V gene end was trimmed by 5 bases and the J gene end by 2 bases; junction bases not matched to a gene: 18. For the CDR3, the DNA is TGCGCCAGCAGAGGGGTGGGGACTAGCCGCCTTCTTCCCACAGATACGCAGTATTTT. Amino acid sequence: CASRGVGTSRLLPTDTQYF.

The chain is built from TRBV7-8 and TRBJ1-2, with 9 bases that match TRBD1. In germline, CDR1 is SGHVS, CDR2 FQNEAQ. Germline trimming cut 4 bases from V and 4 bases from J; bases unmatched to any gene: 4. CDR3 length: 14 amino acids. The CDR3 DNA follows: TGTGCCAGCAGCTCAACAGGGGGCAGCTATGGCTACACCTTC. Translated, it gives CASSSTGGSYGYTF.

This sequence joins TRBV20-1 and TRBJ1-2; D not certain. The CDR3 extends over 12 amino acids. V was trimmed by 3 bases and J by 3 bases, leaving 8 bases between them. Per the germline V gene, CDR1 is DFQATT and CDR2 is SNEGSKA (reference sequence). CDR3 amino acids: CSASNGDYGYTF. The CDR3 DNA is TGCAGTGCTAGTAACGGGGACTATGGCTACACCTTC.

The rearrangement joins TRBV5-1 to TRBJ2-7, with 7 bases identical to TRBD1. Looked up from germline, CDR1 is SGHRS and CDR2 is YFSETQ. The CDR3 length is 15 residues. V lost 4 bases to trimming and J lost 2 bases; unmatched junction nucleotides: 9. Written as DNA, the CDR3 is TGCGCCAGCAGCACCTCCGGGACAGTAACCTACGAGCAGTACTTC. This encodes CASSTSGTVTYEQYF.

The rearrangement uses TRBV9 and TRBJ1-1; D call uncertain. Trimming shortened V by 3 bases and J by 2 bases, and 11 bases separated the two germline ends. The CDR3 has 14 residues. The germline V gene encodes CDR1 SGDLS and CDR2 YYNGEE. CDR3 region: CASSAGQDNTEAFF. The CDR3 DNA sequence: TGTGCCAGCAGCGCAGGTCAGGATAACACTGAAGCTTTCTTT.